This T cell receptor beta chain was observed in a study of T cell clonotyping in hematopoietic cell transplantation. Study-level findings and limits: Few recipient clonotypes overlapped donors; over 95% were de novo at given depth.

Described time point: recipient sample about 28 days before transplant, after cytoreduction. Clones were sequenced by immunoSEQ multiplex PCR, and TCRdb holds only the in-frame ones, with some missing. The sample lists 45,000 or so clones, around 80% occurring once. Comment on this clone: Its target is unknown.

The V gene's germline CDR1 is SGHAT and CDR2 FQNNGV. This CDR3 is 19 amino acids long. J lost 0 bases, V lost 1 base, and 5 bases had no gene match. J is TRBJ2-3 and V is TRBV11-2; 15 bases agree with TRBD2. The sequencing here drew on peripheral blood mononuclear cells, taken before stem cell transplant. This TCR derives from a man between 60 and 75 years old with myelodysplastic syndrome. Some clones in this sample may be carry-over from other donors' samples. CDR3 sequence reads: CASSLAGLAGGSSTDTQYF. Here the CDR3 DNA reads TGTGCCAGCAGCTTAGCGGGACTAGCGGGGGGCTCTAGCACAGATACGCAGTATTTT.